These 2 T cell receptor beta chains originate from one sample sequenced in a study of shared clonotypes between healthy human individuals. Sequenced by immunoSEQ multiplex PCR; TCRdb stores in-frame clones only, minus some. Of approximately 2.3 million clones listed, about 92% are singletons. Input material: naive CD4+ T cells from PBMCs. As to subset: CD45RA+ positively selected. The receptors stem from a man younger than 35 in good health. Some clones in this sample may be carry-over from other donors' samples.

Here the CDR3 DNA reads TGTGCCAGCAGCGTAAATTCGGGACTCTACAATGAGCAGTTCTTC. Translating it yields CASSVNSGLYNEQFF. The genes are TRBV7-7 and TRBJ2-1; D is perhaps TRBD2 (6 bases). Germline V lookup: CDR1 SSHAT, CDR2 FNYEAQ (reference sequence). The CDR3 length is 15 residues. Trimming stripped 5 bases from V and 3 bases from J, with 14 bases between.

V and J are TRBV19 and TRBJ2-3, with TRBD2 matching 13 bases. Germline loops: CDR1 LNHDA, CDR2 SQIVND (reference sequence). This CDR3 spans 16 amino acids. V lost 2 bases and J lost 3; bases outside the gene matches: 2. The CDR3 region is CASSIRTSGSTDTQYF. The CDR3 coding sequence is TGTGCCAGTAGTATACGGACTAGCGGGAGTACAGATACGCAGTATTTT. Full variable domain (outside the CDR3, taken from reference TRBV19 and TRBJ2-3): DGGITQSPKYLFRKEGQNVTLSCEQNLNHDAMYWYRQDPGQGLRLIYYSQIVNDFQKGDIAEGYSVSREKKESFPLTVTSAQKNPTAFYLCASSIRTSGSTDTQYFGPGTRLTVL.